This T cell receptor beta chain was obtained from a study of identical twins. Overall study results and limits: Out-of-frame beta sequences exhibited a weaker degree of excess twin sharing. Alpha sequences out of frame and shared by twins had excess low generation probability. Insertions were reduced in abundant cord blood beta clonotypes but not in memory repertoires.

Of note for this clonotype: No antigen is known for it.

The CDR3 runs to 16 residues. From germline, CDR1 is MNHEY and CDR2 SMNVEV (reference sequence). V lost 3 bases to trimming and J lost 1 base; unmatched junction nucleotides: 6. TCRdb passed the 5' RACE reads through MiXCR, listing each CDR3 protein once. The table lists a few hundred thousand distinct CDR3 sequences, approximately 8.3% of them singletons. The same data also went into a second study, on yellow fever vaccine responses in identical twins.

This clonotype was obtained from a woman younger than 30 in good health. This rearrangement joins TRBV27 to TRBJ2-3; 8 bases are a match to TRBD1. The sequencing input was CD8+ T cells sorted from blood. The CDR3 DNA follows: TGTGCCAGCAGTTTCCAGGGGGCGCGGGGCACAGATACGCAGTATTTT. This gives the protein CASSFQGARGTDTQYF.